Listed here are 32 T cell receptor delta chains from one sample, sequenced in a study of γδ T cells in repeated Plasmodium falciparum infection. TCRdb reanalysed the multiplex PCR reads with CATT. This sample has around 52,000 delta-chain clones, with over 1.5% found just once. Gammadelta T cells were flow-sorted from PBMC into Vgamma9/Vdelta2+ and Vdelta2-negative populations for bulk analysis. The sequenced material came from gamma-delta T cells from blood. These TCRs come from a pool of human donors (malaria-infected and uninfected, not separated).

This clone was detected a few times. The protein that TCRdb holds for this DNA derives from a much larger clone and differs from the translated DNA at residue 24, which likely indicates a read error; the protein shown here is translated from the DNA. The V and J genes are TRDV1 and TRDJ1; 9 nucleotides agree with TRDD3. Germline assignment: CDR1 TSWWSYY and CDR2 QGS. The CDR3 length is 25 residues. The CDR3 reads CALGEALFLRWVPGGSRLRGYKLTF. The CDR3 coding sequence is TGTGCTCTTGGGGAGGCCCTATTCCTACGTTGGGTGCCTGGGGGATCCCGCCTACGGGGCTATAAACTCACCTTT.

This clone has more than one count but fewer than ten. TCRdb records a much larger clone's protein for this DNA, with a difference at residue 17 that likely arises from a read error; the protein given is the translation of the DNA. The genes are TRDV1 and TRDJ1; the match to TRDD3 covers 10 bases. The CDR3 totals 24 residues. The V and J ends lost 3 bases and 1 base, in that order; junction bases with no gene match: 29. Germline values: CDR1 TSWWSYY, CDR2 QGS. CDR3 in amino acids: CALGELPRSWGRATGGSPTDKLIF. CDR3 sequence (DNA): TGTGCTCTTGGGGAGCTTCCTAGGTCTTGGGGCCGAGCTACTGGGGGATCCCCCACCGATAAACTCATCTTT.

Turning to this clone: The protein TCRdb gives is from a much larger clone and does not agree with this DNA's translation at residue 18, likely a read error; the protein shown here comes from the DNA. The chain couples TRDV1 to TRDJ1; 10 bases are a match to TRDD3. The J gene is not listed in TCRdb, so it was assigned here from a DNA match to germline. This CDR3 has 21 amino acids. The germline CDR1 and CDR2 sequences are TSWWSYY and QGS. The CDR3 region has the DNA TGTGCTCTTGGCGATTCCTACTGGTACTGGGGGATCCATTCGTACACCGATAGACTCATCTTT. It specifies CALGDSYWYWGIHSYTDRLIF.

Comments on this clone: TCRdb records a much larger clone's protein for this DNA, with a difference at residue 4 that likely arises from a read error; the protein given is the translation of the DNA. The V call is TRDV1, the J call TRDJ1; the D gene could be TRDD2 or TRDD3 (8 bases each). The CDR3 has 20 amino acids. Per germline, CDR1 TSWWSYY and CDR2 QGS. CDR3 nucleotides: TGTGCTCTTGTGGAAATCCTTCCTAAGCACTGGGGGCTCTACACCGATAAGCTCATCTTT. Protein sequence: CALVEILPKHWGLYTDKLIF.

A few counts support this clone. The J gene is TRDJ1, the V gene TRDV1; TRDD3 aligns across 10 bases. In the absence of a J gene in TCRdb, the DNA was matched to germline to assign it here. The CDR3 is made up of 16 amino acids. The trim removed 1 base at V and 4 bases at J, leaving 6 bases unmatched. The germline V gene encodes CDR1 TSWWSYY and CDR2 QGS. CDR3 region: CALGEHTGGSGDKLIF. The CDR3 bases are TGTGCTCTTGGGGAACATACTGGGGGATCTGGCGATAAACTCATCTTT.

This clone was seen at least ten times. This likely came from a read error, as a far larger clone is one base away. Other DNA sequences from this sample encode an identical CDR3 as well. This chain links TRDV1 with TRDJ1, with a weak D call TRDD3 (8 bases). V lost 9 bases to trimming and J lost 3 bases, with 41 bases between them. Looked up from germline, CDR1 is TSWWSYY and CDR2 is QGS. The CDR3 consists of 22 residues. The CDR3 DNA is TGTGCTCTCGGGTCTCTGATTCCTTCCTCCCTAAACTGGGGGTCTCCTCCCGATAAACTCATCTTT. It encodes CALGSLIPSSLNWGSPPDKLIF.

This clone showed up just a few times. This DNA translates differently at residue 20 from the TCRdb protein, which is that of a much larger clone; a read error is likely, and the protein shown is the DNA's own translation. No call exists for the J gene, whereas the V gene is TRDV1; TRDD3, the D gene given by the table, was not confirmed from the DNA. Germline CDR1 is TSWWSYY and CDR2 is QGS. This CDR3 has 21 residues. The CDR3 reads CALGELAFPNTGGTYTDKLTF. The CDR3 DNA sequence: TGTGCTCTTGGGGAATTGGCCTTCCCGAATACTGGGGGCACTTACACCGATAAACTCACCTTT.

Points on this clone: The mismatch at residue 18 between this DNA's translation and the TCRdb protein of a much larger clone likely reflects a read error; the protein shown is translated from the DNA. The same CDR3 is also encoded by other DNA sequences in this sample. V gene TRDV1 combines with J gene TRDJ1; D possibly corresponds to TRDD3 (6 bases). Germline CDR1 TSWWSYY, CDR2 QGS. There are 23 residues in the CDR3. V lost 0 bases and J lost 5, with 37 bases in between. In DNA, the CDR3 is TGTGCTCTTGGGGAACTAGGCTCTATGGTTGGACACCACTCCCCCTGGGGAGAGGATAAACTCATCTTT. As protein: CALGELGSMVGHHSPWGEDKLIF.

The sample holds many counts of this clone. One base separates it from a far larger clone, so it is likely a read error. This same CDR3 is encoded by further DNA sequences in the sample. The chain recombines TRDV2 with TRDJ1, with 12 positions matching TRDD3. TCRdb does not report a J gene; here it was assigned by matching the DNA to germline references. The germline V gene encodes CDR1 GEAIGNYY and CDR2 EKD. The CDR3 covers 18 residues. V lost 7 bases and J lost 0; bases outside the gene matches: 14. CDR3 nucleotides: TGTGCCTGCGACCCCGTACTGGGGGATACCCAGGACACCGATAAACTCATCTTT. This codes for CACDPVLGDTQDTDKLIF.

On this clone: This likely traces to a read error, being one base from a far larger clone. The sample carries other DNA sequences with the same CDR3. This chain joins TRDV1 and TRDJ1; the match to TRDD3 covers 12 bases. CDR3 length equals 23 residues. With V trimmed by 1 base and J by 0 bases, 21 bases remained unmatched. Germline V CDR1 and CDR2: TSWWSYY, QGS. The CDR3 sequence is CALGEPHIPDLNWGIPYTDKLIF. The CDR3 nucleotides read TGTGCTCTTGGGGAACCACATATTCCCGACCTAAACTGGGGGATACCCTACACCGATAAACTCATCTTT.

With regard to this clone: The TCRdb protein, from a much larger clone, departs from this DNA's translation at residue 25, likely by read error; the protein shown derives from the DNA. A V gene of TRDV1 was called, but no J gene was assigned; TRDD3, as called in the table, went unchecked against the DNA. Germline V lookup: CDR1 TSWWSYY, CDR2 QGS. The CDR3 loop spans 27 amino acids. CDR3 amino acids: CALGEISIFFVRGQTWSGSRHTDKPIF. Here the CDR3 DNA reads TGTGCTCTTGGGGAAATATCGATCTTCTTCGTTCGTGGTCAGACCTGGTCCGGTTCGAGACACACCGATAAACCCATCTTT.

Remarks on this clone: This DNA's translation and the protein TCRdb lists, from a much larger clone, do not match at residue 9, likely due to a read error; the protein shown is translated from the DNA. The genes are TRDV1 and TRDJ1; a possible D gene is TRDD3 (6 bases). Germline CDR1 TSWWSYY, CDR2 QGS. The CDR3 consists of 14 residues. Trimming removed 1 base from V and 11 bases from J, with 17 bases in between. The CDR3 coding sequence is TGTGCTCTTGGGGAACACCTGGGGAATTCGGTGCTCATCTTT. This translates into CALGEHLGNSVLIF.

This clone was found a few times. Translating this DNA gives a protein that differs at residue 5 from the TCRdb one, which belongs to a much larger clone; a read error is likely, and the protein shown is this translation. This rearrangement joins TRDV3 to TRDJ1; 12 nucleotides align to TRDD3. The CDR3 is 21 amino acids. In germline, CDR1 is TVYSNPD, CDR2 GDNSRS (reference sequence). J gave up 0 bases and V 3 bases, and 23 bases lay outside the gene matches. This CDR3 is CALGYRRTGGYSLTYTDKLIF. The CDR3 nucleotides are TGTGCCTTAGGTTATAGACGTACTGGGGGATACTCCCTTACTTACACCGATAAACTCATCTTT. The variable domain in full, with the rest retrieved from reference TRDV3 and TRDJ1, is CDKVTQSSPDQTVASGSEVVLLCTYDTVYSNPDLFWYRIRPDYSFQFVFYGDNSRSEGADFTQGRFSVKHILTQKAFHLVISPVRTEDSATYYCALGYRRTGGYSLTYTDKLIFGKGTRVTVEP.

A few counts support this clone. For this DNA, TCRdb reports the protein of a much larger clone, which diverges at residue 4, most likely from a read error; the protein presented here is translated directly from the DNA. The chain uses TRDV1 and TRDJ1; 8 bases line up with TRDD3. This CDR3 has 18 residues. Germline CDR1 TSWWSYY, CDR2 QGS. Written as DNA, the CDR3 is TGTGCTCTTAGGGAACTAAAATGGGGGATGTCCGACACCGATAAACTCATCTTT. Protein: CALRELKWGMSDTDKLIF.

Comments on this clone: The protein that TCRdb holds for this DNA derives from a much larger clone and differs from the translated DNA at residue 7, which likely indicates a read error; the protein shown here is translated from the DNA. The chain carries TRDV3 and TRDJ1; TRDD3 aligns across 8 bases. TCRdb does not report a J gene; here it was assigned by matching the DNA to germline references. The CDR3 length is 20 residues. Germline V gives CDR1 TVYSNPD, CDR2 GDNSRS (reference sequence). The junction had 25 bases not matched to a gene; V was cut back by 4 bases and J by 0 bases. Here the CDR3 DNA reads TGTGCCTCTACCTATCCGGGCCCCTTCTGGGGGACAATGTACACCGATAAACTCATCTTT. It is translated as CASTYPGPFWGTMYTDKLIF.

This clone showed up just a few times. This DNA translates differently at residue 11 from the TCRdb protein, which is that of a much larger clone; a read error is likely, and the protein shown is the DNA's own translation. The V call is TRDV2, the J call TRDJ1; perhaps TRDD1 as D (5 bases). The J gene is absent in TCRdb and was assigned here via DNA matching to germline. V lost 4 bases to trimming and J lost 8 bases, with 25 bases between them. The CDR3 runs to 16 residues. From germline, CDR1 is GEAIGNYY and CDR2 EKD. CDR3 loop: CACEDTIVGQLYKLIF. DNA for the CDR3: TGTGCCTGTGAGGACACTATAGTGGGACAGTTATACAAACTCATCTTT.

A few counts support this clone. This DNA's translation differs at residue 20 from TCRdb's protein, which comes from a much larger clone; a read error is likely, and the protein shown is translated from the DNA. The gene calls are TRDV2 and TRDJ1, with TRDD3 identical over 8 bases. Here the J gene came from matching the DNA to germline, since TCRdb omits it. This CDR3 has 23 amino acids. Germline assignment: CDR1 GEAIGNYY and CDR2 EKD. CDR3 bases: TGTGCCTGTGACTCTGAGGGGGATAAAAGAGAGGTTTTGGGATCTAGTCGTACCGATGAACTCATCTTT. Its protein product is CACDSEGDKREVLGSSRTDELIF.

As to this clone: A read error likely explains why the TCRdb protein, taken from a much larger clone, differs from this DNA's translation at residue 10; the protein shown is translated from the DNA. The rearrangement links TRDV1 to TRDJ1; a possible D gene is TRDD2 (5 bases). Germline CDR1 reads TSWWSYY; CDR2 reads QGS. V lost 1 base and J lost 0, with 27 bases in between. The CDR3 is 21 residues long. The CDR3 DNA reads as TGTGCTCTTGGGGAACGTCCCTACCGGGTAGGCGTACTTGCGTACACCGATAAACTCATCTTT. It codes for CALGERPYRVGVLAYTDKLIF.

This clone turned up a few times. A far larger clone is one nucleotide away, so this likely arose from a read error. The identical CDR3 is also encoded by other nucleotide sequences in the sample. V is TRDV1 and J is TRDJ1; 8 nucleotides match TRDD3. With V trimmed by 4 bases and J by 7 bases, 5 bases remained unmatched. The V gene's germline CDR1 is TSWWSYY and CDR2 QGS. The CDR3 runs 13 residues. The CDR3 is CALGVLGDAKLIF. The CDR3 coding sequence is TGTGCTCTTGGGGTGCTGGGGGACGCTAAACTCATCTTT.

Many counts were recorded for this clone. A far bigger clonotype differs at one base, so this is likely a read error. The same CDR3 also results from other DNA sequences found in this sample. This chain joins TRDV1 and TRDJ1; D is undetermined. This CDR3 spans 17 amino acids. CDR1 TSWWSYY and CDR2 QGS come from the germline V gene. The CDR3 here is CALGELGSPWYTDKLIF. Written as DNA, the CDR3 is TGTGCTCTTGGGGAACTGGGGTCCCCCTGGTACACCGATAAACTCATCTTC.

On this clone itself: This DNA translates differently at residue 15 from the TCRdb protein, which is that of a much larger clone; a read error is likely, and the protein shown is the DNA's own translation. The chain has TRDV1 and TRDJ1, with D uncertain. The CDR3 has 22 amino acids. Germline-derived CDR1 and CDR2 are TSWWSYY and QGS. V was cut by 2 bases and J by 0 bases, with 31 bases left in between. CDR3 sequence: CALGEMKARMRRFTEYTDKLIF. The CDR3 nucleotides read TGTGCTCTTGGGGAAATGAAGGCTCGAATGAGGAGATTTACCGAGTACACCGATAAACTCATCTTT.

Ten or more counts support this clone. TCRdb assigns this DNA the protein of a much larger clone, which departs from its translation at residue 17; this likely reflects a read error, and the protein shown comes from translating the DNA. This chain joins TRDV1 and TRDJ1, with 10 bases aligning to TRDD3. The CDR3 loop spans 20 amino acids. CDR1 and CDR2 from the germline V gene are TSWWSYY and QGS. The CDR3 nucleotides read TGTGCTCTTGGGGAACTTTTCTTCCTACGGGGGATACGATCCACCGATGAACTCATCTTT. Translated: CALGELFFLRGIRSTDELIF.

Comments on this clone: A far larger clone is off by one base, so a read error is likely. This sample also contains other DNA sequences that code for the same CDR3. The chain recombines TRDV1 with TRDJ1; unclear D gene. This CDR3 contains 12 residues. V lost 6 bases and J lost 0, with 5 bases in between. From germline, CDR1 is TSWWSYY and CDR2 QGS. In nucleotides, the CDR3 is TGTGCTCTTGGTGGTGACACCGATAAACTCATCTTT. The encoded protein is CALGGDTDKLIF.

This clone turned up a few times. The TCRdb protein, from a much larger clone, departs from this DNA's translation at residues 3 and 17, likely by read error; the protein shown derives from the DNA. The CDR3 DNA reads TGTGCCCTTGGTGGTTCCTCCCCGCTGGGGGATACGGGGAGCGCATGTTCACGGATAGCTACGTACACCGATAAACTCATCTTT. Translation gives CALGGSSPLGDTGSACSRIATYTDKLIF. The V call is TRDV3, the J call TRDJ1; 12 bases fit TRDD3. The V gene's germline CDR1 is TVYSNPD and CDR2 GDNSRS (reference sequence). The ends lost 5 bases at V and 0 bases at J; junction bases unmatched: 46. The CDR3 is 28 residues long. Filled out from reference TRDV3 and TRDJ1, the complete variable domain reads CDKVTQSSPDQTVASGSEVVLLCTYDTVYSNPDLFWYRIRPDYSFQFVFYGDNSRSEGADFTQGRFSVKHILTQKAFHLVISPVRTEDSATYYCALGGSSPLGDTGSACSRIATYTDKLIFGKGTRVTVEP.

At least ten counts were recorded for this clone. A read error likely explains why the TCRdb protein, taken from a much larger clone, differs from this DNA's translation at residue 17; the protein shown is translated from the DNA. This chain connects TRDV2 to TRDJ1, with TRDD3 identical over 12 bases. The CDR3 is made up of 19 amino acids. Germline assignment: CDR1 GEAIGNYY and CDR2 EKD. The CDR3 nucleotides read TGTGCCTGTGACACCCTGCCTCCTGGGGGATACGGAAGCACCGATAAACCCATCTTT. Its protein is CACDTLPPGGYGSTDKPIF.

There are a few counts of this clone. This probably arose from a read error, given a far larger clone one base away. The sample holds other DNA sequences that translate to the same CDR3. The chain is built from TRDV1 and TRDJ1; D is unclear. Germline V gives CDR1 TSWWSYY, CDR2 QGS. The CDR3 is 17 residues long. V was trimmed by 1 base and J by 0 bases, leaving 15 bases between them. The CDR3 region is CALGERKGAQYTDKLIF. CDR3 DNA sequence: TGTGCTCTTGGGGAACGCAAGGGAGCCCAATACACCGATAAACTCATCTTT.

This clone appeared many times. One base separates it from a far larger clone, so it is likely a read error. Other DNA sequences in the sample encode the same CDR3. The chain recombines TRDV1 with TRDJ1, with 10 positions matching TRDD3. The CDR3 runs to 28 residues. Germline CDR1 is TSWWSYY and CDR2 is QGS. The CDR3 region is CALGELARKGLGGYPLDSGTLYTDKLIF. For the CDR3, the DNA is TGTGCCCTTGGGGAACTTGCCCGAAAAGGGCTTGGGGGATACCCCCTCGATTCCGGTACCCTTTACACCGATAAACTCATCTTT.

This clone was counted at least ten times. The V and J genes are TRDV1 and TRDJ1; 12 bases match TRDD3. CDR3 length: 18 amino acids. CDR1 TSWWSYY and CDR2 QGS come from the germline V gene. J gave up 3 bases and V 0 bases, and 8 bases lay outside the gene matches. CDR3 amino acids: CALGELRLYWGIPDKLIF. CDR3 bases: TGTGCTCTTGGGGAACTCCGGCTATACTGGGGGATACCCGATAAACTCATCTTT.

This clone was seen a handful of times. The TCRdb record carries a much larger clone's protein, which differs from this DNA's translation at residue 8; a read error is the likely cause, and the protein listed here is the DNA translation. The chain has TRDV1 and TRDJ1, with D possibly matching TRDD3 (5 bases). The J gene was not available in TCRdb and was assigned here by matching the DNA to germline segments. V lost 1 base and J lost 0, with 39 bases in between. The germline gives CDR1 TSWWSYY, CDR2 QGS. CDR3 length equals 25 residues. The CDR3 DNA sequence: TGTGCTCTTGGGGAACGGGGTTCTACCCACAACCCTGTCAGGCGGGATTTGAAGTACACCGATAAACTCATCTTT. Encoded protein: CALGERGSTHNPVRRDLKYTDKLIF.

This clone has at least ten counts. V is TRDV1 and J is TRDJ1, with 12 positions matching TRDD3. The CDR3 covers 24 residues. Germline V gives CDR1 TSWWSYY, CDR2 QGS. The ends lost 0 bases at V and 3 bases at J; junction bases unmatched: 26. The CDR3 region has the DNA TGTGCTCTTGGGGAACTAGCCATTTTCCTACCCTACTCTACTGGGGGATACCGGGCCGATAAACTCATCTTT. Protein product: CALGELAIFLPYSTGGYRADKLIF.

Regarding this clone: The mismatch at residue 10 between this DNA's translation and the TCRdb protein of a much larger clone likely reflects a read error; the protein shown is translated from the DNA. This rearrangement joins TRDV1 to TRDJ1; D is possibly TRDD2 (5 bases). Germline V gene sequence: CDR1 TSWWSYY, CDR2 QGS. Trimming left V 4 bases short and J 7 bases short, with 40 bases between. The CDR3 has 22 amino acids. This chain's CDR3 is CALGAPSYPFLLQREYMGKLIF. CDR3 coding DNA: TGTGCTCTTGGGGCACCTTCGTATCCATTTCTGCTCCAGAGGGAATATATGGGTAAACTCATCTTT.

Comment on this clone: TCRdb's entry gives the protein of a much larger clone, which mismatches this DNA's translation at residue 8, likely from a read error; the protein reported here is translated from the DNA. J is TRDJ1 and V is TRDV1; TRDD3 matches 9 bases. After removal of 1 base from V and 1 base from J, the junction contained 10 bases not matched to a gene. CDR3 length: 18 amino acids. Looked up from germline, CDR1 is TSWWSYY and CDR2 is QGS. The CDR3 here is CALGEPMALGDATDKLIF. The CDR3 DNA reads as TGTGCTCTTGGGGAACCAATGGCCCTGGGGGATGCCACCGATAAACTCATCTTT.